The rows below give T cell receptor beta chains drawn from one sample of a study of T cells in Graves' hyperthyroidism and ophthalmopathy. MiXCR, applied by TCRdb to the multiplex PCR reads, yields one record per CDR3 protein. The sample contains hundreds of thousands of distinct CDR3 sequences, about 20% of which appear only once. Sequenced: blood. The origin of the receptors is a young man with Graves' ophthalmopathy. The CDR3 runs from the conserved cysteine through the conserved F or W. The D gene is left open where the match is weak. Size values are once, few and many counts, or a class for expanded clones, and some rows have none.

v_call	j_call	d_call	clone_size	cdr3_aa	cdr3_nt
TRBV3-1	TRBJ2-2	NA	many	CASSLGPVGGELFF	TGTGCCAGCAGCCTCGGCCCAGTTGGCGGGGAGCTGTTTTTT
TRBV2	TRBJ1-1	NA	few	CASSAGSAGTEAFF	TGTGCCAGCAGCGCGGGCTCGGCGGGCACTGAAGCTTTCTTT
TRBV12-3/TRBV12-4	TRBJ2-5	NA	many	CASSLMTYGDETQYF	TGTGCCAGCAGTTTAATGACTTACGGGGACGAGACCCAGTACTTC
TRBV12-3/TRBV12-4	TRBJ1-2	TRBD1	NA	CASSSRDRAHYGYTF	TGTGCCAGCAGTTCCCGGGACAGGGCTCACTATGGCTACACCTTC
TRBV10-1	TRBJ2-2	NA	NA	CASRSRGQITTGELFF	TGCGCCAGCCGATCTAGAGGCCAGATCACCACCGGGGAGCTGTTTTTT
TRBV6-2/TRBV6-3	TRBJ1-5	TRBD1	NA	CASSPKGGGGNQPQHF	TGTGCCAGCAGCCCCAAGGGAGGGGGCGGCAATCAGCCCCAGCATTTT
TRBV7-9	TRBJ2-7	NA	many	CASSLGPAGATYEQYF	TGTGCCAGCAGCTTAGGTCCAGCGGGTGCCACCTACGAGCAGTACTTC
TRBV3-1	TRBJ2-5	TRBD2	once	CASGGGGGGATETQYF	TGTGCCAGCGGGGGGGGGGGGGGGGGAGCGACGGAGACCCAGTACTTC
TRBV12-5	TRBJ2-7	TRBD1	many	CASGIGQGTTYEQYF	TGTGCTAGTGGTATCGGACAGGGGACTACCTACGAGCAGTACTTC
TRBV9	TRBJ2-7	TRBD1	NA	CASSEGTGLYEQYF	TGTGCCAGCAGCGAGGGGACAGGGCTCTACGAGCAGTACTTC
TRBV20-1	TRBJ2-5	TRBD2	few	CSARRLAGAPETQYF	TGCAGTGCTAGGCGACTAGCGGGAGCCCCAGAGACCCAGTACTTC
TRBV3-1	TRBJ1-1	TRBD1	once	CASTGTGGRNTEAFF	TGTGCCAGCACCGGGACAGGGGGCCGGAACACTGAAGCTTTCTTT
TRBV6-1	TRBJ2-7	TRBD1	many	CASRTLDRGHEQYF	TGTGCCAGCAGAACCCTGGACAGGGGGCATGAGCAGTACTTC
TRBV6-6	TRBJ1-1	TRBD1	NA	CASSYSTTGRTEAFF	TGTGCCAGCAGTTACTCGACGACAGGGCGCACTGAAGCTTTCTTT
TRBV7-2	TRBJ1-1	TRBD1	few	CASSLGTALNTEAFF	TGTGCCAGCAGCCTGGGGACAGCCCTGAACACTGAAGCTTTCTTT
TRBV11-3	TRBJ2-3	NA	many	CASTKKKGSTDTQYF	TGTGCCAGCACTAAAAAGAAGGGAAGCACAGATACGCAGTATTTT
TRBV11-2	TRBJ2-4	NA	few	CASSPKQLALGKNIQYF	TGTGCCAGCAGCCCTAAGCAGCTGGCCCTGGGCAAAAACATTCAGTACTTC